This T cell receptor (beta chain) was captured in a study of T cells in Graves' hyperthyroidism and ophthalmopathy. V was clipped by 4 bases and J by 0 bases, with 9 bases between them. CDR1 and CDR2 from the germline V gene are GTSNPN and SVGIG (reference sequence). This CDR3 spans 13 amino acids. This clonotype was picked up many times. Regions amplified from RNA transcripts were the TCR beta CDR3 regions. During a first-round RT-PCR of the TCR CDR3, the HTBI primer set was used. TCRdb re-derived calls from the multiplex PCR reads in MiXCR, one entry per CDR3 protein. The repertoire includes roughly 200,000 distinct CDR3 sequences, roughly 18% of them detected once, and roughly 44% sits in the top ten.

The V gene is TRBV30, the J gene TRBJ1-1; a possible D gene is TRBD1 (5 bases). The specimen sequenced was blood. The sequence was collected from a man aged 40-55 years with Graves' hyperthyroidism. The CDR3 reads CAWNQGMNTEAFF. DNA for the CDR3: TGTGCCTGGAACCAGGGAATGAACACTGAAGCTTTCTTT.